This is a list of T cell receptor beta chains from one sample in a study of T cell responses to AZD1222 COVID-19 vaccine. Only in-frame clones appear in the TCRdb table, and some are missing; sequencing was by immunoSEQ multiplex PCR. The sample holds more than 110,000 clones, more than 85% seen once. This material consisted of peripheral blood, taken on day 0 of AZD1222 vaccination. The receptors derive from an adult in good health. Each CDR3 is given with its conserved first and last residue. Each record gives: clone size, J gene, V gene, D gene, CDR3 DNA, CDR3 protein. The D gene is left open where the match is weak. Size is stated for part of the rows, as once, few or many counts, or as a class when the clone is expanded.

clone size: .
J gene: TRBJ2-1
V gene: TRBV2
D gene: .
CDR3 DNA: TGTGCCAGCACCCTGGACAGTTTCTACAATGAGCAGTTCTTC
CDR3 protein: CASTLDSFYNEQFF

clone size: .
J gene: TRBJ1-4
V gene: TRBV3-1/TRBV3-2
D gene: .
CDR3 DNA: TGTGCCAGCAGCCAAGCCCGCCAGGGTGATGAAAAACTGTTTTTT
CDR3 protein: CASSQARQGDEKLFF

clone size: once
J gene: TRBJ1-5
V gene: TRBV30
D gene: .
CDR3 DNA: TGTGCCTGGAGTGGACAGGTTTATAGCAATCAGCCCCAGCATTTT
CDR3 protein: CAWSGQVYSNQPQHF

clone size: .
J gene: TRBJ2-7
V gene: TRBV6-2/TRBV6-3
D gene: .
CDR3 DNA: TGTGCCAGCAGTCGTGACAGAAGCTCCTACGAGCAGTACTTC
CDR3 protein: CASSRDRSSYEQYF

clone size: .
J gene: TRBJ1-1
V gene: TRBV6-5
D gene: TRBD1
CDR3 DNA: TGTGCCAGCAGCCTCAGACAGGGAGAAGCTTTCTTT
CDR3 protein: CASSLRQGEAFF

clone size: .
J gene: TRBJ2-3
V gene: TRBV30
D gene: .
CDR3 DNA: TGTGCCTGGAGTAGGGTAGGGGATACGCAGTATTTT
CDR3 protein: CAWSRVGDTQYF

clone size: .
J gene: TRBJ1-3
V gene: TRBV7-9
D gene: .
CDR3 DNA: TGTGCCAGCAGCCGGGGCGGGGATACTGGAAACACCATATATTTT
CDR3 protein: CASSRGGDTGNTIYF

clone size: .
J gene: TRBJ2-1
V gene: TRBV4-1
D gene: .
CDR3 DNA: TGCGCCAGCAGCCAAGTCCCCGACCGGGCCGCTTACAATGAGCAGTTCTTC
CDR3 protein: CASSQVPDRAAYNEQFF

clone size: once
J gene: TRBJ1-1
V gene: TRBV7-2
D gene: .
CDR3 DNA: TGTGCCAGCAGCTTTTTTATGAACACTGAAGCTTTCTTT
CDR3 protein: CASSFFMNTEAFF

clone size: .
J gene: TRBJ2-4
V gene: TRBV9
D gene: .
CDR3 DNA: TGTGCCAGCAACGGCCCTTCTAGCGACATTCAGTACTTC
CDR3 protein: CASNGPSSDIQYF

clone size: .
J gene: TRBJ2-3
V gene: TRBV5-1
D gene: .
CDR3 DNA: TGCGCCAGCAGCTTCAGGGGCCCAGATACGCAGTATTTT
CDR3 protein: CASSFRGPDTQYF

clone size: .
J gene: TRBJ2-2
V gene: TRBV2
D gene: TRBD2
CDR3 DNA: TGTGCCGGGGGACTAGCGGAGTACACCGGGGAGCTGTTTTTT
CDR3 protein: CAGGLAEYTGELFF

clone size: once
J gene: TRBJ2-7
V gene: TRBV6-5
D gene: .
CDR3 DNA: TGTGCCAGCACCAGTACCCCTCTTTCCTACGAGCAGTACTTC
CDR3 protein: CASTSTPLSYEQYF

clone size: .
J gene: TRBJ1-4
V gene: TRBV5-1
D gene: TRBD1
CDR3 DNA: TGCGCCAGCAGCACAACCGGGACAGGGGAGGAAAAACTGTTTTTT
CDR3 protein: CASSTTGTGEEKLFF

clone size: .
J gene: TRBJ2-5
V gene: TRBV28
D gene: .
CDR3 DNA: TGTGCCAGCAATGCGGCCAGCCGGTTTCAAGAGACCCAGTACTTC
CDR3 protein: CASNAASRFQETQYF